Following are 8 T cell receptor beta chains from one sample sequenced in a study of long-term antiretroviral therapy in people with HIV. The run of the v3.0 immunoSEQ assay was at survey level. Libraries were prepared by immunoSEQ multiplex PCR; TCRdb keeps only in-frame clonotypes and omits some of them. The sample includes around 15,000 clones, 85% to 95% of them seen just once. The source was unsorted PBMCs, collected roughly 10 years after starting antiretroviral therapy. Source of these receptors: a man aged 25-40 years with HIV.

V gene TRBV2 combines with J gene TRBJ2-7; the D gene is possibly TRBD2 (7 bases). CDR3 length: 13 amino acids. Germline V gene lookup returns CDR1 SNHLY and CDR2 FYNNEI. The V gene lost 11 bases and the J gene lost 3 bases, with 17 bases spanning the gap. CDR3 DNA: TGTGCCTTTAGACGGGGGGCGGGCTACGAGCAGTACTTC. It is translated as CAFRRGAGYEQYF. The full variable domain, rest sourced from reference TRBV2 and TRBJ2-7, is EPEVTQTPSHQVTQMGQEVILRCVPISNHLYFYWYRQILGQKVEFLVSFYNNEISEKSEIFDDQFSVERPDGSNFTLKIRSTKLEDSAMYFCAFRRGAGYEQYFGPGTRLTVT.

J is TRBJ1-5 and V is TRBV21-1; TRBD1 is the table's D call and was not checked against the DNA. TRBV21-1 is a recognized pseudogene. This CDR3 has 15 residues. CDR3 bases: TGTGCCAGCAGCAATTCCCAAACAGGGACTCAGCCCCAGCATTTT. As protein: CASSNSQTGTQPQHF.

The chain uses TRBV9 and TRBJ1-2; D is uncertain. Between the trimmed V and J ends, which lost 4 bases and 2 bases, there was a span of 15 bases. CDR3 length: 15 amino acids. Germline lookup yields CDR1 SGDLS and CDR2 YYNGEE. CDR3 region: CASSLREGGNYGYTF. The DNA for the CDR3 is TGTGCCAGCAGCTTGCGGGAGGGCGGCAACTATGGCTACACCTTC.

This clone has just a few counts. J is TRBJ1-6 and V is TRBV6-5; D remains unclear. Trimming left V 2 bases short and J 0 bases short, with 2 bases between. Germline V CDR1 and CDR2: MNHEY, SVGAGI. The length of the CDR3 is 14 residues. CDR3 residues: CASSYSSYNSPLHF. CDR3 in DNA: TGTGCCAGCAGTTACAGCTCCTATAATTCACCCCTCCACTTT.

The chain links TRBV9 to TRBJ1-1, with TRBD1 identical over 8 bases. The V and J ends lost 4 bases and 4 bases, in that order; junction bases with no gene match: 12. Germline-derived CDR1 and CDR2 are SGDLS and YYNGEE. The CDR3 is 16 residues long. CDR3 sequence (DNA): TGTGCCAGCAGCTCCCCAGGGGGCACTGAGGGCACTGAAGCTTTCTTT. It specifies CASSSPGGTEGTEAFF.

The V call is TRBV2, the J call TRBJ2-3; 12 bases fit TRBD2. Germline assignment: CDR1 SNHLY and CDR2 FYNNEI. The V and J ends lost 4 bases and 2 bases, in that order; junction bases with no gene match: 7. The CDR3 totals 17 residues. The CDR3 nucleotides read TGTGCCAGCAGTGCGCTCGCTAGCGGGGGGGCCACAGATACGCAGTATTTT. Its translation is CASSALASGGATDTQYF.

The rearrangement joins TRBV2 to TRBJ1-2, with D possibly TRBD1 on 6 matching bases. Trimming pared 7 bases from V and 7 bases from J, leaving 22 bases between. The germline V gene encodes CDR1 SNHLY and CDR2 FYNNEI. The CDR3 totals 15 residues. CDR3 DNA sequence: TGTGCCAGCAACCCGGACAGTAGCAGTCCTCGTGGCTACACCTTC. Its protein product is CASNPDSSSPRGYTF. The entire variable domain, with the rest obtained from reference TRBV2 and TRBJ1-2, is as follows: EPEVTQTPSHQVTQMGQEVILRCVPISNHLYFYWYRQILGQKVEFLVSFYNNEISEKSEIFDDQFSVERPDGSNFTLKIRSTKLEDSAMYFCASNPDSSSPRGYTFGSGTRLTVV.

The chain is built from TRBV14 and TRBJ2-2, with D uncertain. CDR1 is SGHDN and CDR2 is FVKESK in the germline V gene. Trimming left V 3 bases short and J 2 bases short, with 13 bases between. This CDR3 is 16 amino acids long. The CDR3 nucleotides are TGTGCCAGCAGCCACCGCCGGCCAGCTAACACCGGGGAGCTGTTTTTT. Encoded protein: CASSHRRPANTGELFF.